The clone carrying this T cell receptor beta chain was seen a handful of times. Its antigen is undetermined. A single record per CDR3 protein comes from TCRdb applying MiXCR to the reads. Here the sample spans around 300,000 distinct CDR3 sequences, more than 20% being singletons. These data belong to a study of T cell repertoires in cytomegalovirus infection. About the research overall: Both CMV infection and a matching HLA type were indicated by public TCR beta signatures.

V was shortened by 4 bases and J by 0 bases, with 13 bases between the two germline ends. In germline, CDR1 is SGHNT, CDR2 YYREEE (reference sequence). The CDR3 has 15 amino acids. General study findings and limits: The study found HLA-C-restricted CMV-specific TCR beta clonotypes dominating the ex vivo response. The cumulative frequency of public TCR beta families distinguished individuals who carried CMV together with the relevant HLA.

J is TRBJ1-1 and V is TRBV5-4, with D unresolved. Input material: PBMCs. This clonotype originated in a human donor in good health (CMV status not recorded). Some clones in this sample may be carry-over from other donors' samples. The CDR3: CASSEDGEMNTEAFF. CDR3 DNA: TGTGCCAGCAGCGAGGATGGGGAAATGAACACTGAAGCTTTCTTT.